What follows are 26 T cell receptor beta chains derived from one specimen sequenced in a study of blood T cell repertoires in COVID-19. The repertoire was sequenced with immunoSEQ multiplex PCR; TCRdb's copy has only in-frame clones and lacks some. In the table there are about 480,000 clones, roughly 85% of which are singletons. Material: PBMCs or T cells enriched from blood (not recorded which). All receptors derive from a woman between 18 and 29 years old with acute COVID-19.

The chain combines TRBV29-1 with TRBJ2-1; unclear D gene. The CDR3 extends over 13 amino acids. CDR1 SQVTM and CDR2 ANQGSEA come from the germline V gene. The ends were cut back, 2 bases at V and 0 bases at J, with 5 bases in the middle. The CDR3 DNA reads TGCAGCGTTGAACCCTTCTCCTACAATGAGCAGTTCTTC. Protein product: CSVEPFSYNEQFF.

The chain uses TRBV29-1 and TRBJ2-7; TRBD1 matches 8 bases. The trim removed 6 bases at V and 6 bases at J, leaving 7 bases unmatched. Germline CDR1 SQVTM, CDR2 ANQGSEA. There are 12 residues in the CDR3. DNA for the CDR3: TGCAGCGTCTCGCAGGGGGCGGGCGAGCAGTACTTC. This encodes CSVSQGAGEQYF.

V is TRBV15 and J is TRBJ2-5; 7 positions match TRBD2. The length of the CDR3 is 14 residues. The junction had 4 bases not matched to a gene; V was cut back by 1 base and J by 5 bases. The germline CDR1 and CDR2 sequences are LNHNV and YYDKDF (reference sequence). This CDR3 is CATSRGRTRETQYF. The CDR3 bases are TGTGCCACCAGCAGAGGGAGGACTAGGGAGACCCAGTACTTC.

CDR3 sequence: CASRRQSIDQPQHF. The CDR3 nucleotides read TGTGCCAGCAGACGACAGTCAATAGATCAGCCCCAGCATTTT. The chain couples TRBV6-5 to TRBJ1-5; D may be TRBD1 (5 bases). V shed 6 bases and J shed 5 bases, with 14 bases lying between them. The CDR3 spans 14 residues. Germline V gives CDR1 MNHEY, CDR2 SVGAGI.

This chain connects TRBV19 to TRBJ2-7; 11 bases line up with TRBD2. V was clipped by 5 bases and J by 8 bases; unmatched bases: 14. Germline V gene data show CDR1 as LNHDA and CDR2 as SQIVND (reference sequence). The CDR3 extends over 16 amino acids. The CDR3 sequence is CASSSARLAGTYKQYF. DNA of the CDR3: TGTGCCAGTAGTTCCGCAAGACTAGCGGGGACTTATAAGCAGTACTTC.

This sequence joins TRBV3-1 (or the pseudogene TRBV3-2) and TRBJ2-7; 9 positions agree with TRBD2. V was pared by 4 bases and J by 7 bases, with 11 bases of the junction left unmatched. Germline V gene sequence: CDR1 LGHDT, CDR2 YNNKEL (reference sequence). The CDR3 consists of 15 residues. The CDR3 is CASSPGAGGPEEQYF. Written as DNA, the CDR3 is TGTGCCAGCAGCCCCGGTGCGGGAGGGCCTGAGGAGCAGTACTTC.

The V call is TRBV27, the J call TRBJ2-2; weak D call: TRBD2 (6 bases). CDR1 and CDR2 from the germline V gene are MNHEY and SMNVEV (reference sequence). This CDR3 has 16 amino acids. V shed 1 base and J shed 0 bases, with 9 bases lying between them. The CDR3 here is CASSLFGGSNTGELFF. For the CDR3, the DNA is TGTGCCAGCAGTTTATTTGGGGGGTCGAACACCGGGGAGCTGTTTTTT.

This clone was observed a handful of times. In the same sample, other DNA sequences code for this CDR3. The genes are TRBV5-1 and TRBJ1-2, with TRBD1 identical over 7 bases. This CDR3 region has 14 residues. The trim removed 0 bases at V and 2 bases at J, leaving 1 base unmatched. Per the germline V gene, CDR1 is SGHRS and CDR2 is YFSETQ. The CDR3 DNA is TGCGCCAGCAGCTTGGGGGACAGAAACTATGGCTACACCTTC. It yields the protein CASSLGDRNYGYTF.

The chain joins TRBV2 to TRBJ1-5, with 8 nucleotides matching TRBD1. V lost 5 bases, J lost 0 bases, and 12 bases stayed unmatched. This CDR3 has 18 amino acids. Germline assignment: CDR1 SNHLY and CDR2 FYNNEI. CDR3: CASSRRDRGLLSNQPQHF. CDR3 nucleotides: TGTGCCAGCAGTCGCCGCGACAGGGGCCTACTTAGCAATCAGCCCCAGCATTTT.

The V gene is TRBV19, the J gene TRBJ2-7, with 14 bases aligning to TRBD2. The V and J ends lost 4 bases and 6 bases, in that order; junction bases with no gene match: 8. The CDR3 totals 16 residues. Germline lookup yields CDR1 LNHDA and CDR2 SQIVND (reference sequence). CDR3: CASSTGTSGSWSEQYF. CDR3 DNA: TGTGCCAGTAGTACCGGGACTAGCGGGAGTTGGTCCGAGCAGTACTTC. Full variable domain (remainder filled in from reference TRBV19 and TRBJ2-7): DGGITQSPKYLFRKEGQNVTLSCEQNLNHDAMYWYRQDPGQGLRLIYYSQIVNDFQKGDIAEGYSVSREKKESFPLTVTSAQKNPTAFYLCASSTGTSGSWSEQYFGPGTRLTVT.

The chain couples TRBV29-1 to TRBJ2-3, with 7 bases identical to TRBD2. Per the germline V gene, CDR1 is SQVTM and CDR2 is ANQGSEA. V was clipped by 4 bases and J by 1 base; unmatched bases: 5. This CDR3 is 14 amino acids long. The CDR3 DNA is TGCAGCGTTGTGTTGGGAGGGGGCACAGATACGCAGTATTTT. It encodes CSVVLGGGTDTQYF.

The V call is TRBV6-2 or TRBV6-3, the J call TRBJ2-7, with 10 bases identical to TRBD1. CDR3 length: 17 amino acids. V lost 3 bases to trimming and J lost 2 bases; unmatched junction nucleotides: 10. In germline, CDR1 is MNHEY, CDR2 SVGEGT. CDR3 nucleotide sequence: TGTGCCAGCAGTTATTCGGGACAGGGGATCCCCACCTACGAGCAGTACTTC. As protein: CASSYSGQGIPTYEQYF.

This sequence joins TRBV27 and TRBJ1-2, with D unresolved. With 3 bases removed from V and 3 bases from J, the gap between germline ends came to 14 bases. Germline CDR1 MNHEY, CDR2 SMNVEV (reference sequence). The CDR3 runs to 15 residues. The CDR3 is CASSFSVRSYYGYTF. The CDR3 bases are TGTGCCAGCAGTTTTTCGGTCAGGTCCTACTATGGCTACACCTTC.

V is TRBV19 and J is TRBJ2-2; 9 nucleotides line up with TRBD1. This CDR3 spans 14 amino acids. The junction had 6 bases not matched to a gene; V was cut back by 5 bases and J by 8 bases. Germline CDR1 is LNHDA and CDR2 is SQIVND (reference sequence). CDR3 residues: CASSATGGSGELFF. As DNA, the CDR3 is TGTGCCAGTAGTGCGACAGGGGGTTCGGGGGAGCTGTTTTTT.

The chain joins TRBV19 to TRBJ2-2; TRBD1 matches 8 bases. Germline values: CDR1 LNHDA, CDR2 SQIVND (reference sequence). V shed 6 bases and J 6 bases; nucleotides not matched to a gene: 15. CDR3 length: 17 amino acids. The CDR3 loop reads CASRSPQRRGQAGELFF. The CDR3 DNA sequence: TGTGCCAGTAGGTCCCCTCAACGCAGGGGGCAGGCCGGGGAGCTGTTTTTT.

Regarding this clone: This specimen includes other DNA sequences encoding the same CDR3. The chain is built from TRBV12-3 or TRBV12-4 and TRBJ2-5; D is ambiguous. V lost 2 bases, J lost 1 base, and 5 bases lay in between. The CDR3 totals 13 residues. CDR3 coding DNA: TGTGCCAGCAGTTTATCAGGCCAAGAGACCCAGTACTTC. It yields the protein CASSLSGQETQYF.

CDR3 region: CASSHLPLAAEETQYF. CDR3 DNA sequence: TGTGCCAGCAGCCACCTACCACTAGCGGCGGAAGAGACCCAGTACTTC. The V gene is TRBV3-1 (or the pseudogene TRBV3-2), the J gene TRBJ2-5; 8 positions agree with TRBD2. V was pared by 3 bases and J by 3 bases, with 9 bases of the junction left unmatched. Germline loops: CDR1 LGHDT, CDR2 YNNKEL (reference sequence). The CDR3 contains 16 residues.

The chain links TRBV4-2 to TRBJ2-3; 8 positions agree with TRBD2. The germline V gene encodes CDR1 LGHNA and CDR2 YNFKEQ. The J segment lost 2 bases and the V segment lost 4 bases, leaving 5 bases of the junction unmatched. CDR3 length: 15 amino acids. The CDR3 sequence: CASSRRLALTDTQYF. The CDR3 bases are TGTGCCAGCAGCCGACGACTAGCGCTCACAGATACGCAGTATTTT.

This CDR3 reads CASSSPQGQGDYGYTF. The CDR3 DNA is TGTGCCAGCAGCTCTCCCCAAGGGCAGGGCGACTATGGCTACACCTTC. V is TRBV7-9 and J is TRBJ1-2; perhaps TRBD1 as D (5 bases). V lost 4 bases and J 3 bases, leaving 18 bases between the germline ends. CDR3 size: 16 residues. Germline assignment: CDR1 SEHNR and CDR2 FQNEAQ (reference sequence). The variable domain in full, with the rest retrieved from reference TRBV7-9 and TRBJ1-2, is DTGVSQNPRHKITKRGQNVTFRCDPISEHNRLYWYRQTLGQGPEFLTYFQNEAQLEKSRLLSDRFSAERPKGSFSTLEIQRTEQGDSAMYLCASSSPQGQGDYGYTFGSGTRLTVV.

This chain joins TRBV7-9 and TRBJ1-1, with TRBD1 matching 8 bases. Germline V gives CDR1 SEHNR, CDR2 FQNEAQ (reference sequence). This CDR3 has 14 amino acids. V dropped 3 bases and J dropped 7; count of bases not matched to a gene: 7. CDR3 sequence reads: CASSFGDRSSEAFF. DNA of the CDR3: TGTGCCAGCAGCTTTGGGGACAGGTCTAGTGAAGCTTTCTTT.

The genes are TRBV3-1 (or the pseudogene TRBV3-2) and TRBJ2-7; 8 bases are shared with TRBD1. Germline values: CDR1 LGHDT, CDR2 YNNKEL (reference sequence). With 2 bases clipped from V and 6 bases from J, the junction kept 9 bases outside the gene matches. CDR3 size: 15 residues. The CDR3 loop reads CASSQSADRVSEQYF. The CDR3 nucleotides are TGTGCCAGCAGCCAAAGCGCGGACAGGGTCTCCGAGCAGTACTTC.

CDR3 protein: CASSFRDTQYF. The CDR3 DNA follows: TGTGCCAGCAGCTTCAGGGATACGCAGTATTTT. The chain has TRBV7-2 and TRBJ2-3; no firm D call. The germline gives CDR1 SGHTA, CDR2 FQGNSA. Trimming removed 3 bases from V and 6 bases from J, with 4 bases in between. There are 11 residues in the CDR3.

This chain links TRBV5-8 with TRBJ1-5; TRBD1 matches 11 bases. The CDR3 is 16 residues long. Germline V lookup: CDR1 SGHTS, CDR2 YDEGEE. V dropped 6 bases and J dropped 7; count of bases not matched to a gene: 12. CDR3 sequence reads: CASIWTGGRGRQPQHF. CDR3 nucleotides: TGTGCCAGCATCTGGACAGGGGGCCGCGGTAGGCAGCCCCAGCATTTT.

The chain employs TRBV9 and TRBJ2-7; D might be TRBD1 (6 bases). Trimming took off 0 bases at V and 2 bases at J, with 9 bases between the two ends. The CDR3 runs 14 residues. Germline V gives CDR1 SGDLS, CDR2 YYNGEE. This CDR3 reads CASSVEQGPYEQYF. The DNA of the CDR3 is TGTGCCAGCAGCGTAGAACAGGGCCCCTACGAGCAGTACTTC.

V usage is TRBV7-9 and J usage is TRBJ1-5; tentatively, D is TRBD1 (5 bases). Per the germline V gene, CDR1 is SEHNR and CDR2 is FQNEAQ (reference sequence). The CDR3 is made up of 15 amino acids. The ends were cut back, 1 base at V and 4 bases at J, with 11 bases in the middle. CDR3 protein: CASSLGQGVNQPQHF. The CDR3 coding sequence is TGTGCCAGCAGCTTAGGGCAGGGCGTGAATCAGCCCCAGCATTTT.

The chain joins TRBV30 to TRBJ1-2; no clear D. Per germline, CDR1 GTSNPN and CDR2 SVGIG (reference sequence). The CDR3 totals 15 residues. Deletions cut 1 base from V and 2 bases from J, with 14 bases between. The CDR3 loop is CAWSALPHGNYGYTF. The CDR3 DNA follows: TGTGCCTGGAGTGCACTCCCCCACGGGAACTATGGCTACACCTTC. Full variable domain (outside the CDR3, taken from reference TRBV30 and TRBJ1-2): SQTIHQWPATLVQPVGSPLSLECTVEGTSNPNLYWYRQAAGRGLQLLFYSVGIGQISSEVPQNLSASRPQDRQFILSSKKLLLSDSGFYLCAWSALPHGNYGYTFGSGTRLTVV.